This T cell receptor (beta chain) was retrieved from a study of preoperative IRX-2 immunotherapy in early breast cancer. Data came from immunoSEQ multiplex PCR; TCRdb stores just in-frame clones and leaves some out. This sample has under 45,000 clones, with around 96% found just once. Treatment given: preoperative locoregional IRX-2 cytokine immunotherapy. Patients received preoperative, locoregional IRX-2 cytokine immunotherapy in a phase Ib study. The specimen was tumor tissue, collected after IRX-2 immunotherapy. This TCR came from a human donor with breast cancer.

The CDR3 nucleotides read TGTGCCAGCAGTTACGAAAGGTCGGTAGGCAATCAGCCCCAGCATTTT. Translating it yields CASSYERSVGNQPQHF. This sequence joins TRBV6-6 and TRBJ1-5; no clear D gene. The germline V and J ends were trimmed by 2 bases and 2 bases, with 13 bases remaining between them. From germline, CDR1 is MNHNY and CDR2 SVGAGI (reference sequence). The CDR3 consists of 16 residues.